This TCR beta chain originates from a study of pediatric ulcerative colitis. Study conclusions and caveats: Compared with controls, ulcerative colitis showed greater blood-rectum clone sharing.

Turning to this clone: Its antigen is undetermined.

Trimming shortened V by 6 bases and J by 0 bases, and 9 bases separated the two germline ends. This CDR3 spans 14 amino acids. Germline lookup yields CDR1 KGHSH and CDR2 LQKENI. Sequencing depth was up to 500,000 reads per sample. The assay was immunoSEQ multiplex PCR, and TCRdb's table has in-frame clones only and misses some. The sample includes 30,000 or so clones, roughly three quarters of them seen just once. The rectum was sampled with one to two pinch biopsies at colonoscopy. Sequenced input: gut tissue. This sequence originates from a boy between 10 and 17 years old with mild ulcerative colitis. This sequence joins TRBV18 and TRBJ1-3; D remains ambiguous. The CDR3 reads CASSGLSSGNTIYF. The CDR3 nucleotides are TGTGCCAGCTCGGGCCTGAGCTCTGGAAACACCATATATTTT.